This T cell receptor (beta chain) derives from a study of vaccination and CD4 T cells after COVID-19. With the Oncomine TCR Beta short-read assay, DNA from cultured CD4+ T cells was sequenced. Each CDR3 protein gets one entry after TCRdb re-called the PCR reads with MiXCR. The sample yields 9,500 to 15,000 distinct CDR3 sequences, roughly three fifths seen once. Treatment of the sample: 10-day PBMC culture with coronavirus spike peptide pools or control peptides (ViraFEST assay). Points on this clonotype: What it binds is unknown.

V lost 7 bases to trimming and J lost 5 bases, with 12 bases between them. From germline, CDR1 is SNHLY and CDR2 FYNNEI. The CDR3 sequence is 13 residues long. The sequencing input was CD4+ T cells from blood, cultured in vitro. This chain connects TRBV2 to TRBJ1-5; a weak D match, TRBD1 (5 bases). The TCR originated in a human donor who had recovered from COVID-19. The CDR3 DNA sequence: TGTGCCAGCAACGCGGGGGACCATCAGCCCCAGCATTTT. Translated: CASNAGDHQPQHF.